These 23 T cell receptor beta chains share one sample of origin, sequenced in a study of graft-versus-host responses after intestinal transplantation. These receptors' antigens are unknown. Clones were read by immunoSEQ multiplex PCR, and TCRdb kept only the in-frame ones, dropping some. The sample includes about 78,000 clones, around 87% seen only once; the top ten take 4% to 5%. The material was unstimulated CD8+ T cells sorted from spleen or lymph node cells, obtained before transplant. These receptors were taken from a human donor who was the organ donor for an intestinal transplant.

V is TRBV27 and J is TRBJ2-1; no clear D. The germline V gene encodes CDR1 MNHEY and CDR2 SMNVEV (reference sequence). The CDR3 has 15 residues. V lost 4 bases and J lost 4, with 14 bases in between. DNA of the CDR3: TGTGCCAGCAGTTCAACCGCGTTCCGGTACAATGAGCAGTTCTTC. Translation gives CASSSTAFRYNEQFF.

This sequence joins TRBV9 and TRBJ1-3, with a weak D call TRBD1 (6 bases). V was shortened by 3 bases and J by 0 bases, with 13 bases between the two germline ends. This CDR3 has 16 residues. In germline, CDR1 is SGDLS, CDR2 YYNGEE. CDR3 loop: CASSALGQTSGNTIYF. For the CDR3, the DNA is TGTGCCAGCAGCGCCTTAGGACAGACCTCTGGAAACACCATATATTTT.

In its sample, this clone was seen a few times. The V and J genes are TRBV11-2 and TRBJ2-1, with D unclear. Germline V gene sequence: CDR1 SGHAT, CDR2 FQNNGV. This CDR3 has 16 residues. Trimming cost V 5 bases and J 3 bases, with 17 bases left between them. Here the CDR3 DNA reads TGTGCCAGCAGCCCCTCCGACGTGAGGAACTACAATGAGCAGTTCTTC. Translating gives CASSPSDVRNYNEQFF.

The chain recombines TRBV5-1 with TRBJ2-2; D possibly corresponds to TRBD1 (6 bases). The CDR3 length is 16 residues. CDR1 and CDR2 from the germline V gene are SGHRS and YFSETQ. Trimming cost V 3 bases and J 1 base, with 13 bases left between them. CDR3 residues: CASSWPPGQNTGELFF. The DNA for the CDR3 is TGCGCCAGCAGCTGGCCTCCGGGACAGAACACCGGGGAGCTGTTTTTT.

The genes are TRBV18 and TRBJ2-2; 7 bases fit TRBD1. V shed 6 bases, J shed 3 bases, and the junction held 4 bases outside the gene matches. Germline lookup yields CDR1 KGHSH and CDR2 LQKENI. The CDR3 spans 14 residues. CDR3 amino acids: CASSLTGDTGELFF. In nucleotides, the CDR3 is TGTGCCAGCTCGCTTACAGGGGACACCGGGGAGCTGTTTTTT. The full variable domain, with the rest looked up from reference TRBV18 and TRBJ2-2, is NAGVMQNPRHLVRRRGQEARLRCSPMKGHSHVYWYRQLPEEGLKFMVYLQKENIIDESGMPKERFSAEFPKEGPSILRIQQVVRGDSAAYFCASSLTGDTGELFFGEGSRLTVL.

J is TRBJ1-6 and V is TRBV28, with 8 bases lining up with TRBD1. CDR3 size: 14 residues. The germline V gene encodes CDR1 MDHEN and CDR2 SYDVKM. Trimming took 6 bases from V and 9 from J; bases not matched to a gene: 7. The CDR3 DNA reads TGTGCCAGCAGCCTGACAGGGGCGGGTTCACCCCTCCACTTT. Its translation: CASSLTGAGSPLHF.

The chain links TRBV5-6 to TRBJ2-7; D may be TRBD2 (6 bases). CDR1 SGHDT and CDR2 YYEEEE come from the germline V gene. CDR3 length: 13 residues. V was pared by 3 bases and J by 5 bases, with 12 bases between. DNA for the CDR3: TGTGCCAGCAGCTCGGGGGTGGGGGACGAGCAGTACGTC. The encoded protein is CASSSGVGDEQYV.

The V gene is TRBV29-1, the J gene TRBJ2-2; 13 nucleotides match TRBD2. The junction had 12 bases not matched to a gene; V was cut back by 4 bases and J by 7 bases. Germline CDR1 reads SQVTM; CDR2 reads ANQGSEA. The CDR3 loop spans 17 amino acids. The CDR3 region has the DNA TGCAGCGTTGTAGGGGAACTAGCGGGGGGGCAAAGCGGGGAGCTGTTTTTT. This gives the protein CSVVGELAGGQSGELFF.

The gene calls are TRBV4-3 and TRBJ1-2; 9 bases align to TRBD1. The CDR3 runs to 17 residues. Germline V lookup: CDR1 LGHNA, CDR2 YSLEER. Unmatched junction bases numbered 10, after V lost 1 base and J lost 4 bases. The CDR3: CASSQGAISGQGYGYTF. CDR3 DNA sequence: TGCGCCAGCAGCCAAGGTGCCATATCGGGACAGGGCTATGGCTACACCTTC.

The V call is TRBV14, the J call TRBJ2-7, with D possibly TRBD2 on 5 matching bases. Deletions cut 0 bases from V and 0 bases from J, with 24 bases between. Germline V gene data show CDR1 as SGHDN and CDR2 as FVKESK. The CDR3 is 20 amino acids. DNA of the CDR3: TGTGCCAGCAGCCAAGAGCGGGCATCCCTCCCGGAGTTTAACTCCTACGAGCAGTACGTC. Translating gives CASSQERASLPEFNSYEQYV.

The CDR3 nucleotides are TGTGCCAGCAGTTTCGTCCCCGCGTTCGGCTATGGCTACACCTTC. Its translation is CASSFVPAFGYGYTF. The chain carries TRBV27 and TRBJ1-2; no clear D gene. The CDR3 spans 15 residues. Per germline, CDR1 MNHEY and CDR2 SMNVEV (reference sequence). The V and J ends lost 3 bases and 4 bases respectively, with 15 bases between them.

A single count supports this clone. The chain combines TRBV4-2 with TRBJ1-6; D is uncertain. Trimming pared 4 bases from V and 7 bases from J, leaving 17 bases between. Germline CDR1 and CDR2: LGHNA and YNFKEQ. The length of the CDR3 is 16 residues. The CDR3: CASSPPRELSNSPLHF. Here the CDR3 DNA reads TGTGCCAGCAGCCCTCCTAGAGAGCTATCGAATTCACCCCTCCACTTT.

The chain carries TRBV25-1 and TRBJ1-2; D is ambiguous. Trimming took off 6 bases at V and 8 bases at J, with 16 bases between the two ends. Germline V lookup: CDR1 MGHDK, CDR2 SYGVNS. The CDR3 is 13 residues long. The CDR3 region has the DNA TGTGCCAGCAGCGTGGTGAGGCATGGCGGCTACACCTTC. It is translated as CASSVVRHGGYTF.

The sample holds one count of this clone. This sequence joins TRBV4-3 and TRBJ1-6; D gene uncertain. Looked up from germline, CDR1 is LGHNA and CDR2 is YSLEER. Trimming took off 3 bases at V and 0 bases at J, with 18 bases between the two ends. This CDR3 contains 19 residues. The CDR3 here is CASSQAARTGSSYNSPLHF. The CDR3 DNA follows: TGCGCCAGCAGCCAGGCAGCTAGGACTGGGAGCTCCTATAATTCACCCCTCCACTTT.

The DNA for the CDR3 is TGCGCCAGCAGCCAAGCCGTAGCGGGGGGGTACTACAATGAGCAGTTCTTC. As protein: CASSQAVAGGYYNEQFF. The V and J genes are TRBV4-3 and TRBJ2-1; 11 bases line up with TRBD2. With 1 base clipped from V and 3 bases from J, the junction kept 5 bases outside the gene matches. This CDR3 has 17 amino acids. Germline-derived CDR1 and CDR2 are LGHNA and YSLEER.

In its sample, this clone was seen once. The V gene is TRBV7-9, the J gene TRBJ1-2, with D unresolved. Germline-derived CDR1 and CDR2 are SEHNR and FQNEAQ (reference sequence). The CDR3 consists of 16 residues. With 8 bases removed from V and 7 bases from J, the gap between germline ends came to 26 bases. For the CDR3, the DNA is TGTGCCAGCCCCCCACGGTTCGGGGAAATAACGGGTGGCTACACCTTC. Its protein is CASPPRFGEITGGYTF.

The chain combines TRBV9 with TRBJ1-6; the D gene is possibly TRBD1 (6 bases). CDR1 is SGDLS, CDR2 YYNGEE, per germline. The V and J ends lost 3 bases and 10 bases respectively, with 20 bases between them. The CDR3 consists of 16 residues. The CDR3 here is CASSALGRGPSSPLHF. The CDR3, as DNA: TGTGCCAGCAGCGCCCTGGGGCGGGGGCCGTCCTCACCCCTCCACTTT.

This rearrangement joins TRBV15 to TRBJ2-1, with a possible D match to TRBD1 (6 bases). The CDR3 extends over 15 amino acids. Trimming shortened V by 3 bases and J by 5 bases, and 14 bases separated the two germline ends. Germline V gene data show CDR1 as LNHNV and CDR2 as YYDKDF (reference sequence). The CDR3 coding sequence is TGTGCCACCAGCAGTAGGTGGACAGCAAACAATGAGCAGTTCTTC. Protein product: CATSSRWTANNEQFF. Using reference TRBV15 and TRBJ2-1 for the parts outside the CDR3, the full variable domain is DAMVIQNPRYQVTQFGKPVTLSCSQTLNHNVMYWYQQKSSQAPKLLFHYYDKDFNNEADTPDNFQSRRPNTSFCFLDIRSPGLGDTAMYLCATSSRWTANNEQFFGPGTRLTVL.

This clone has only one observation. J is TRBJ2-5 and V is TRBV27, with D hard to call. The CDR3 covers 13 residues. V lost 4 bases and J lost 2, with 8 bases in between. Per germline, CDR1 MNHEY and CDR2 SMNVEV (reference sequence). In nucleotides, the CDR3 is TGTGCCAGCAGTTGGGCACCTCAAGAGACCCAGTACTTC. Translating gives CASSWAPQETQYF.

V and J are TRBV7-9 and TRBJ1-4; TRBD1 aligns across 10 bases. The CDR3 covers 15 residues. Per the germline V gene, CDR1 is SEHNR and CDR2 is FQNEAQ (reference sequence). The trim removed 6 bases at V and 8 bases at J, leaving 9 bases unmatched. The CDR3 nucleotides are TGTGCCAGCAGTTACAGACAGGGGGCAGAAGAAAAACTGTTTTTT. Translating it yields CASSYRQGAEEKLFF.

V and J are TRBV7-6 and TRBJ1-1; possible D gene TRBD1, 6 bases. The germline V gene has CDR1 SGHVS and CDR2 FNYEAQ. V was trimmed by 4 bases and J by 3 bases, leaving 24 bases between them. The length of the CDR3 is 18 residues. The CDR3 DNA sequence: TGTGCCAGCAGCTCCGGCGGCAGGGGAGGGGGGTATGACACTGAAGCTTTCTTT. It is translated as CASSSGGRGGGYDTEAFF.

The CDR3 region is CAWTGGVYGYTF. The CDR3 region has the DNA TGTGCCTGGACGGGGGGCGTCTATGGCTACACCTTC. This chain links TRBV30 with TRBJ1-2; tentatively, D is TRBD1 (6 bases). Per the germline V gene, CDR1 is GTSNPN and CDR2 is SVGIG (reference sequence). V dropped 4 bases and J dropped 4 bases, with 10 bases sitting between them. The CDR3 is 12 residues long.

The chain has TRBV4-2 and TRBJ1-1; 7 nucleotides agree with TRBD1. CDR3 size: 16 residues. V lost 5 bases, J lost 2 bases, and 11 bases stayed unmatched. From germline, CDR1 is LGHNA and CDR2 YNFKEQ. The CDR3 is CASSFKEGTVNTEAFF. CDR3 bases: TGTGCCAGCAGCTTCAAGGAAGGGACAGTAAACACTGAAGCTTTCTTT.